The clone carrying this T cell receptor (beta chain) was seen only a few times. The target antigen is unknown. Each CDR3 protein is one row after TCRdb ran MiXCR on the 5' RACE reads. The sample contains some 250,000 distinct CDR3 sequences, more than 15% of which appear only once. This entry is derived from a study of T-cell memory formation after mild COVID-19. For the study at large: TCR clusters largely stayed donor specific.

CDR1 and CDR2 from the germline V gene are SGHDT and YYEEEE. The CDR3 has 14 residues. Trimming removed 1 base from V and 5 bases from J, with 11 bases in between. General study findings and limits: A subset of responding clones appeared in pre-infection memory, suggesting cross-reactive memory joined.

The receptor's source is a young man who had mild COVID-19 (a few samples of this study predate the infection). Cell type and time point are not known. Sequenced sample: PBMCs or a T cell subset sorted from them (not recorded which). The chain has TRBV5-6 and TRBJ2-3; D is tentatively TRBD1 or TRBD2 (5 bases each). Here the CDR3 reads CASSLLGVEDTQYF. CDR3 in DNA: TGTGCCAGCAGCTTGTTGGGGGTGGAAGATACGCAGTATTTT. Full variable domain (remainder filled in from reference TRBV5-6 and TRBJ2-3): DAGVTQSPTHLIKTRGQQVTLRCSPKSGHDTVSWYQQALGQGPQFIFQYYEEEERQRGNFPDRFSGHQFPNYSSELNVNALLLGDSALYLCASSLLGVEDTQYFGPGTRLTVL.